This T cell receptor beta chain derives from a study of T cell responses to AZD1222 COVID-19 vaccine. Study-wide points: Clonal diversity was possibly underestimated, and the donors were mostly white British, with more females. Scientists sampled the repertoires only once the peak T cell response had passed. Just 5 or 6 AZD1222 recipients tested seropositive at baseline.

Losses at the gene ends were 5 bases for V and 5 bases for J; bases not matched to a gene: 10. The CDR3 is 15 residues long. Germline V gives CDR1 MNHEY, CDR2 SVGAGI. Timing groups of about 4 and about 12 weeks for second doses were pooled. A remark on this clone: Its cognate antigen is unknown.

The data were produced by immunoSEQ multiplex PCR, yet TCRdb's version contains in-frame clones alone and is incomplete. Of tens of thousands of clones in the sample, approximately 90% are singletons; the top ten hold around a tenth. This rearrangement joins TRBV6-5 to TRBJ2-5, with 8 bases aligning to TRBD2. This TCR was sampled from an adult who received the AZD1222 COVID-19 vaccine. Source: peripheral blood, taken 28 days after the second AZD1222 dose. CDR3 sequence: CASSRKGLATETQYF. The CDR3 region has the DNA TGTGCCAGCAGTCGCAAAGGACTAGCCACGGAGACCCAGTACTTC.